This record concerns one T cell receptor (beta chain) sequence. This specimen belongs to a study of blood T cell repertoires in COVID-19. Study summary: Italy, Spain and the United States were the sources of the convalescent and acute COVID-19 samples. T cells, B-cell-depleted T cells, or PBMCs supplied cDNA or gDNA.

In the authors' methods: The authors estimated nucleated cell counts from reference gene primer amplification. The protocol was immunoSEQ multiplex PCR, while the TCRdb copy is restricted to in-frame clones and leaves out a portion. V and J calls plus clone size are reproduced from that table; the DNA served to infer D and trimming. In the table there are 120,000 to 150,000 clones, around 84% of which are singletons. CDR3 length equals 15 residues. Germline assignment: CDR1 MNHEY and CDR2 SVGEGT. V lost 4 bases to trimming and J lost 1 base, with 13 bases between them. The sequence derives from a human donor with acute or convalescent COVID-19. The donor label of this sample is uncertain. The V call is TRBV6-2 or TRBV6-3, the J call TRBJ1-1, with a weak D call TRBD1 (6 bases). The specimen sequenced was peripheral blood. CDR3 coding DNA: TGTGCCAGCAGTTTCGGATGGGGGCGGAACACTGAAGCTTTCTTT. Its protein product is CASSFGWGRNTEAFF.